A selection of T cell receptor beta chains follows, all from one sample in a study of T-cell memory formation after mild COVID-19. TCRdb used MiXCR to reprocess the 5' RACE reads, holding one entry per CDR3 protein. In the table there are approximately 190,000 distinct CDR3 sequences, about 17% of which are singletons. Material for sequencing was PBMCs or a T cell subset sorted from them (not recorded which). The receptors originated from an adult woman who had mild COVID-19 (a few samples of this study predate the infection). Cell type and time point are not known. Each CDR3 is given with its conserved first and last residue.

j_gene: TRBJ1-2; v_gene: TRBV11-3; CDR3aa: CASSLAGAYGYTF
j_gene: TRBJ1-4; v_gene: TRBV7-2; CDR3aa: CASSFLSPNEKLFF
j_gene: TRBJ2-3; v_gene: TRBV11-2; CDR3aa: CASSSLVGDTDTQYF
j_gene: TRBJ2-7; v_gene: TRBV4-3; CDR3aa: CASSQVRSYEQYF
j_gene: TRBJ2-7; v_gene: TRBV4-2; CDR3aa: CASRPGLAGYEQYF
j_gene: TRBJ1-2; v_gene: TRBV24-1; CDR3aa: CATSGIVDGYTF
j_gene: TRBJ1-2; v_gene: TRBV19; CDR3aa: CASTSYRDRIHYGYTF
j_gene: TRBJ1-1; v_gene: TRBV5-1; CDR3aa: CASSKVTGTTEAFF
j_gene: TRBJ2-7; v_gene: TRBV24-1; CDR3aa: CATSDPGQGAGEQYF
j_gene: TRBJ2-3; v_gene: TRBV29-1; CDR3aa: CSVEGQSADTQYF
j_gene: TRBJ2-2; v_gene: TRBV20-1; CDR3aa: CSARNRSTGELFF
j_gene: TRBJ2-1; v_gene: TRBV11-2; CDR3aa: CASIPGTSEYNEQFF
j_gene: TRBJ2-7; v_gene: TRBV18; CDR3aa: CASSPPGTGIEQYF
j_gene: TRBJ1-1; v_gene: TRBV12-3/TRBV12-4; CDR3aa: CASRYGTGNTEAFF
j_gene: TRBJ2-2; v_gene: TRBV5-1; CDR3aa: CASSFTGELFF
j_gene: TRBJ2-5; v_gene: TRBV7-7; CDR3aa: CASSSGTGPGETQYF
j_gene: TRBJ1-5; v_gene: TRBV30; CDR3aa: CAWRRKGLKGIQPQHF
j_gene: TRBJ2-5; v_gene: TRBV2; CDR3aa: CASMARSGLETQYF
j_gene: TRBJ1-4; v_gene: TRBV12-3/TRBV12-4; CDR3aa: CASTFSGVGEKLFF
j_gene: TRBJ2-1; v_gene: TRBV15; CDR3aa: CATSRASGSTYNEQFF
j_gene: TRBJ1-2; v_gene: TRBV4-1; CDR3aa: CASSQGTGTGYGYTF
j_gene: TRBJ2-3; v_gene: TRBV9; CDR3aa: CASSPPAGTSTDTQYF
j_gene: TRBJ1-5; v_gene: TRBV12-3/TRBV12-4; CDR3aa: CASSLGQPSNQPQHF
j_gene: TRBJ2-2; v_gene: TRBV7-3; CDR3aa: CASSLMHTGELFF
j_gene: TRBJ2-2; v_gene: TRBV5-1; CDR3aa: CASSVQGTGELFF
j_gene: TRBJ2-3; v_gene: TRBV10-3; CDR3aa: CASTGDTDTQYF
j_gene: TRBJ1-1; v_gene: TRBV7-2; CDR3aa: CASSMTGDNIEAFF
j_gene: TRBJ1-4; v_gene: TRBV5-1; CDR3aa: CASSLNTPGGGEKLFF
j_gene: TRBJ1-1; v_gene: TRBV28; CDR3aa: CASAIAGHEAFF
j_gene: TRBJ2-7; v_gene: TRBV24-1; CDR3aa: CATSDPGQGYEQYF
j_gene: TRBJ1-2; v_gene: TRBV10-3; CDR3aa: CAISPGQGALGRGYTF
j_gene: TRBJ2-1; v_gene: TRBV20-1; CDR3aa: CSATASSQSGEQFF
j_gene: TRBJ1-1; v_gene: TRBV25-1; CDR3aa: CASSESGRKNTEAFF
j_gene: TRBJ2-5; v_gene: TRBV20-1; CDR3aa: CSAETGGETQYF
j_gene: TRBJ2-1; v_gene: TRBV18; CDR3aa: CASSPPRSQSYNEQFF
j_gene: TRBJ2-7; v_gene: TRBV5-1; CDR3aa: CASSFLVRDRETYEQYF
j_gene: TRBJ1-1; v_gene: TRBV5-5; CDR3aa: CASSDTTKGATEAFF
j_gene: TRBJ2-7; v_gene: TRBV5-5; CDR3aa: CASTKTRGELGSYEQYF
j_gene: TRBJ1-2; v_gene: TRBV5-1; CDR3aa: CASGEPPIRGYTF
j_gene: TRBJ2-1; v_gene: TRBV2; CDR3aa: CASSRLAGTNEQFF